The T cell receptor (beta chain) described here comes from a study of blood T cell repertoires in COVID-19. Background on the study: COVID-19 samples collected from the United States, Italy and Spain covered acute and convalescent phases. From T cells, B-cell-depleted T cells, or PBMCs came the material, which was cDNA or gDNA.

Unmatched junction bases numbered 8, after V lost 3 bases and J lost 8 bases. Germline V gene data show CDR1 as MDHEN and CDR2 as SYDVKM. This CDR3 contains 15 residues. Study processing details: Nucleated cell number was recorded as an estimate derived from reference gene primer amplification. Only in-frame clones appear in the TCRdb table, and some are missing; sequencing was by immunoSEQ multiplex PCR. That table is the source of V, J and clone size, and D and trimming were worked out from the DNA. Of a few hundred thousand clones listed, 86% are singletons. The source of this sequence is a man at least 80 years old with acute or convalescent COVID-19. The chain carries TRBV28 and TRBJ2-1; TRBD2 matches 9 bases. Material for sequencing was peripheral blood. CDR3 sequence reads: CASSLVAGGPYEQFF. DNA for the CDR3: TGTGCCAGCAGTTTGGTCGCGGGAGGGCCCTATGAGCAGTTCTTC.